This paragraph covers one TCR beta chain sequence. Its antigen remains unidentified. The input lacks base qualities; no much larger clone sits a single base away. The identical CDR3 is also encoded by other nucleotide sequences in the sample. The sample is drawn from a study of cytomegalovirus exposure and HLA in healthy donors (dated by TCRdb to the late 2010s). For the wider study: In an earlier analysis of some 550 of the donors, 276 Gb of sequence data and just under 120 million unique TCR beta sequences from about 179 million T cells were reported. Among the approximately 420 genotyped donors, more than 70% belonged to the genetic ancestry cluster associated with self-reported Caucasian donors. Across some 400 genotyped donors of the cohort, an average of about 240,000 unique TCR beta nucleotide sequences per donor were sequenced, and around 20% of those sequences were non-productive. The T cell repertoires of 666 subjects were profiled by immunosequencing and related to cytomegalovirus serostatus. A later analysis re-analyzed previously published TCR beta repertoires from 650 to 800 donors and added high-resolution HLA genotyping to study TCR occurrence patterns. Approximately 310 gigabases of sequencing data and roughly 80 million unique TCR sequences made up an early release that covered nearly 650 HLA-typed donors. Both class I and class II loci were covered by HLA typing, at four-digit resolution. The study aimed to test whether signatures of past pathogen exposure could be identified by cataloging public T cell receptors. The study combined high-throughput TCR immunosequencing, statistical association of individual TCRs with disease status, and machine learning to predict cytomegalovirus infection status. Rather than using new phenotypic data, the later analysis identified candidate immune exposures from TCR beta sequences and from how often those sequences occurred across donors. A later genetic analysis took genome-wide SNP genotypes for 398 of the 666 donors and used that subset as a discovery cohort. A separate validation cohort of approximately 120 different subjects was used in addition to the approximately 700-subject first cohort. Roughly five DR-DQ haplotypes were handled as single units for association and clustering, since linkage in the cohort was strong. Typing coverage varied by locus: roughly 629-640 donors for A, B, C, DRB1 and DQB1; roughly 500 for DQA1; 600 to 610 for DPA1; more than 450 for DPB1. To decide whether each TCR beta V gene segment behaved as functional or pseudogenic, an earlier analysis of some 600 of the donors relied on high-throughput TCR beta sequencing. Alongside the repertoire data, information on donor age, sex, ethnicity and CMV serostatus was compiled. All discovery cohort repertoires had been generated on a single sequencing platform.

The cohort was made up of hundreds of healthy bone marrow donors. At the time of sampling, every cohort member was nominally healthy, though immune exposures that went unrecorded were likely present. The donor tested CMV seronegative and was one of the 352 seronegative cohort members. A peripheral blood sample was collected from each donor, and TCR beta sequencing was performed on peripheral blood mononuclear cells. The Qiagen DNeasy Blood Extraction Kit was used to extract genomic DNA from the blood cell samples. Findings and caveats that apply to the study as a whole: According to a later genetic analysis, donors in an Asian-associated ancestry cluster had fewer N-insertions in productive TCRs than the approximately 710-donor mean. According to the authors, the approach could potentially be generalized to other disease states and immunological phenotypes. CMV serostatus was the only immune exposure information available for the cohort. In an earlier analysis of 450 to 750 of the donors, most TCR beta V segments appeared in productive rearrangements about 90% or about 30% of the time, broadly matching IMGT annotations. In this cohort, only TCR beta chains were sequenced, and detectable features were limited by the absence of alpha or paired-chain data. Correlated functional status among segregating V segments might be attributable to linkage disequilibrium, but an unknown experimental factor could not be ruled out. In a later genetic analysis, a missense DCLRE1C variant was associated with V-gene and J-gene trimming of TCR beta chains, and the association was replicated in an independent cohort. A later analysis found that most CMV-associated TCR beta chains appeared HLA-restricted, with HLA associations seemingly driven largely by CMV exposure. Most TCR sequences were seen in very few donors, while some public TCRs were found in many individuals. HLA typing was unavailable for some donors at each locus, so association tests used only the typed subset. In a later analysis, several top co-occurrence clusters were reported to appear linked to parvovirus B19, influenza, CMV and Epstein-Barr virus. A later analysis found that HLA-associated TCR beta chains were more clonally expanded and had lower generation probabilities than equally common non-associated chains. Seventeen rarely observed V segments, including chromosome 9 orphons, were excluded from the earlier analysis of 550 to 700 of the donors because counts were too low. Strong co-occurrence of HLA alleles, especially DR and DQ, made assigning TCR associations to individual alleles difficult. A total of around 150 TCR beta chains were listed by the study as associated with cytomegalovirus. At a false discovery rate of 0.05, a later analysis linked around 17,000 TCR beta sequences to specific HLA alleles. A cluster of highly shared sequence variants was judged likely to be a technical artifact of the sequencing pipeline. A later analysis found that TCR association rates varied across HLA loci, with DRB1 alleles showing the most associated TCRs and HLA-C alleles the fewest. Sequencing depth was assumed to be roughly uniform across donors in the presence/absence analyses, though that assumption may not hold. Three of the identified cytomegalovirus-associated TCR beta chains were confirmed in vitro to be specific for cytomegalovirus antigens. The classifier was reported to diagnose cytomegalovirus status with high specificity and sensitivity in both the original and validation cohorts. A further reported finding was that TCR beta sequences accurately predicted the HLA-A and HLA-B alleles for most subjects in the first cohort. The 87-base-pair reads could not distinguish some IMGT-functional V segments, including TRBV6-2 and TRBV6-3, so those segments were excluded.

Via the germline V gene, CDR1 is MNHEY and CDR2 SVGAGI. V is reduced by 2 bases and J by 4 bases, leaving a spacing of 9 bases between them. Its CDR3 holds 14 amino acids, cysteine through phenylalanine. Of the read, only the CDR3 DNA is kept; its 42 bases are in frame from base 1. Libraries were constructed by the immunoSEQ multiplex PCR assay. A mixture of 60 forward primers for TCR Vbeta segments and 13 reverse primers for TCR Jbeta segments was used in the multiplex PCR. A multiplex PCR assay on genomic DNA amplified the CDR3 region of rearranged TCR beta genes. The Illumina HiSeq System was used to sequence the amplified TCR beta libraries as 87-base-pair reads. In the paper's pipeline: In a later analysis, around 80 million unique TCR beta chains were counted across the approximately 670 repertoires, and roughly 11 million of these chains were shared by at least two donors. Raw reads were error-corrected and collapsed into unique sequences with a nearest-neighbor algorithm that merged closely related sequences to remove PCR and sequencing errors. V, D and J gene segments were assigned by aligning CDR3 sequences to IMGT reference sequences. For a sequence to be retained, a match of at least six nucleotides to both a V gene segment and a J gene segment was required. Rearrangements were called productive when the CDR3 lacked stop codons and stayed in frame with V and J; all others were non-productive. Following IMGT convention, CDR3 was defined as the stretch from the second conserved V-encoded cysteine to the conserved J-encoded phenylalanine. In an earlier analysis of around 640 of the donors, sequences lacking an unambiguous match to a single V gene segment were excluded. An earlier analysis of a few hundred of the donors classified V segments as functional when productive rearrangements were above 56.7% and as segregating when the standard deviation between donors was above 5%. A statistical classification framework was built for diagnosing cytomegalovirus status from the catalog of TCR beta chain sequences. A later analysis assigned V and J genes by comparing TCR nucleotide sequences with IMGT/GENE-DB human TR gene sequences. Using the TCRdist pipeline, a later analysis assigned CDR3 sequences along with most-parsimonious VDJ recombination scenarios. In a later analysis, each TCR beta chain was defined by its CDR3 amino acid sequence together with its V-gene family, and reads lacking a unique V-gene family were excluded. To address suspected cross-contamination and a sequencing artifact, a later analysis removed a few hundred highly shared, low-generation-probability nucleotide sequences. In a later analysis, a clonal expansion index was calculated for each public chain from normalized within-repertoire ranks of inferred template counts. In a later analysis, generation probabilities were computed with a VDJ recombination model fitted to out-of-frame rearrangements, and the resulting probabilities were checked against IGoR. Hypergeometric tests were used in a later analysis to score TCR-TCR, TCR-HLA and TCR-CMV co-occurrence, with a repertoire-size bias correction applied to the TCR pairs. In a later analysis, false discovery rates were estimated by permuting HLA or CMV assignments 20 times. In a later analysis, co-occurring TCRs were grouped with DBSCAN, and TCRdist sequence similarity was added when clustering was performed within HLA-allele-positive subsets. Co-occurrence clustering excluded repertoires with fewer than 30,000 or more than 120,000 public chains, plus five with anomalous nucleotide sharing. As stored in TCRdb, this immuneACCESS dataset retains in-frame rearrangements with V and J assigned. A fraction of the clones does not appear; measured against another copy, unresolved V genes explain less than half of the discrepancy, and the remainder lacks a known reason. V and J calls and clone size follow that table, whereas D and trimming were derived from the DNA. This sample gives about 94,000 clones in total; over 60% of them show up just once. In total, the top ten clones hold 3% to 5% of the sample.

Sequenced material: PBMCs. This TCR was sampled from a man between 25 and 39 years old in good health and CMV-seronegative. Rearrangement joined TRBV6-5 to TRBJ1-3; the D gene is perhaps TRBD1, from 5 matching bases. The CDR3 protein sequence reads: CASSYGQGGNTIYF. The bases read TGTGCCAGCAGTTACGGGCAGGGCGGAAACACCATATATTTT.